Below, one T cell receptor beta chain is given with its context. As to time point: sample taken at primary tumor resection. The data belong to a study of spatial heterogeneity in lung cancer. Germline V gives CDR1 LGHNT, CDR2 FRNRAP. Trimming removed 2 bases from V and 5 bases from J, with 9 bases in between. The CDR3 loop spans 13 amino acids. Every TCR cDNA molecule carried a tag that served as a unique molecular identifier. Via MiXCR, TCRdb re-called the 5' RACE reads, giving one row per CDR3 protein. The repertoire holds roughly 79,000 distinct CDR3 sequences, with under 8.5% as singletons. The chain links TRBV12-5 to TRBJ2-5, with unresolved D. The clonotype was recovered from a male donor with early-stage non-small cell lung cancer. The specimen comprised PBMCs, sampled at surgery. CDR3: CASGLPPWETQYF. CDR3 sequence (DNA): TGTGCTAGTGGTTTGCCCCCATGGGAGACCCAGTACTTC.